This is a list of T cell receptor beta chains from one sample in a study of CD8 T cells in ankylosing spondylitis. TCRdb re-analysed the 5' RACE reads in MiXCR, keeping a single row per CDR3 protein. The table includes more than 100,000 distinct CDR3 sequences, roughly 11% detected once. Specimen: blood, either unsorted or a sorted T cell fraction (not recorded which). These receptors all come from a female donor with ankylosing spondylitis or in good health (not recorded which). Both conserved end residues are part of each CDR3. Each record gives: clone size, J gene, V gene, D gene, CDR3 DNA, CDR3 protein. A D gene is named only where the DNA matches it firmly. Not every row has a clone size; where given, it reads once, few, many or a size class.

size: many
J: TRBJ2-1
V: TRBV5-4
D: TRBD2
DNA: TGTGCCAGCAGCTTTCCCCCCGGGGGGGAGTTCTTC
CDR3: CASSFPPGGEFF

size: many
J: TRBJ2-5
V: TRBV7-2
D: -
DNA: TGTGCCAGCAGCCCGGGACTCGTCCGGCCCCAGTACTTC
CDR3: CASSPGLVRPQYF

size: -
J: TRBJ2-3
V: TRBV20-1
D: TRBD1
DNA: TGCAGCCCTCTCTCCGCCGGGACAGGGTCCATCCGGGTGGCGGCAGATACCCAGTATTTT
CDR3: CSPLSAGTGSIRVAADTQYF

size: -
J: TRBJ2-1
V: TRBV11-3
D: TRBD1
DNA: TGTGCCAGCAGCCCTAAGGTTGAGGGGGACAGATACAACGAGCAGTTCTTC
CDR3: CASSPKVEGDRYNEQFF

size: many
J: TRBJ2-1
V: TRBV5-1
D: TRBD1
DNA: TGCGCCAGCAGTAAGGCCGGGACAGCCAGCTACAATGAGCAGTTCTTC
CDR3: CASSKAGTASYNEQFF

size: many
J: TRBJ2-7
V: TRBV29-1
D: -
DNA: TGCAGTGTCCGCCCCTCCTACGAGCAGTACTTC
CDR3: CSVRPSYEQYF

size: many
J: TRBJ1-1
V: TRBV29-1
D: -
DNA: TGCAGCGCCAAACCCGAACAGTTGAACACTGAAGCTTTCTTT
CDR3: CSAKPEQLNTEAFF

size: many
J: TRBJ1-2
V: TRBV6-5
D: -
DNA: TGTGCCAGCAGTTACGCACAGGGATTGGATGGCTACACCTTC
CDR3: CASSYAQGLDGYTF

size: many
J: TRBJ2-5
V: TRBV6-1
D: TRBD2
DNA: TGTGCCAGCAGCCTAGATCGGGGGGATTCTACTGAGACCCAGTACTTC
CDR3: CASSLDRGDSTETQYF

size: -
J: TRBJ2-5
V: TRBV12-3/TRBV12-4
D: -
DNA: TGTGCCAGCAGTTTACCGCTTCAAGAGACCCAGTACTTC
CDR3: CASSLPLQETQYF

size: once
J: TRBJ2-1
V: TRBV12-3/TRBV12-4
D: -
DNA: TGTGCCAGCAGTGATAACTTCGCAAGGGGCTCCTACAATGAGCAGTTCTTC
CDR3: CASSDNFARGSYNEQFF

size: many
J: TRBJ2-2
V: TRBV9
D: -
DNA: TGTGCCAGCAGCCCCACCGGGACAACGAACACCGGGGAGCTGTTTTTT
CDR3: CASSPTGTTNTGELFF

size: many
J: TRBJ2-2
V: TRBV12-3/TRBV12-4
D: -
DNA: TGTGCCAGCAGTTTAGGTCCGATCACCGGGGAGCTGTTTTTT
CDR3: CASSLGPITGELFF

size: many
J: TRBJ2-7
V: TRBV7-9
D: -
DNA: TGTGCCAGCAGCTTAGGAGGACAGAGTTCCTACGAGCAGTACTTC
CDR3: CASSLGGQSSYEQYF

size: many
J: TRBJ2-1
V: TRBV25-1
D: TRBD2
DNA: TGTGCCAGCAGTGAATTCGAAGGACTAGCGGGAGACAATGAGCAGTTCTTC
CDR3: CASSEFEGLAGDNEQFF

size: -
J: TRBJ1-1
V: TRBV20-1
D: TRBD1
DNA: TGCAGTGCTAGAGGCCTGCCGGGACAGGGTGCCGCTTTCTTT
CDR3: CSARGLPGQGAAFF

size: many
J: TRBJ2-3
V: TRBV5-1
D: TRBD2
DNA: TGCGCCAGCAGCTTGTTTGACAGCGGGGGATCAGATACGCAGTATTTT
CDR3: CASSLFDSGGSDTQYF

size: many
J: TRBJ2-7
V: TRBV20-1
D: TRBD2
DNA: TGCAGTGCTAGTGTTAGCGGGACCTACGAGCAGTACTTC
CDR3: CSASVSGTYEQYF

size: -
J: TRBJ2-7
V: TRBV28
D: TRBD2
DNA: TGTGCCAGTAGCTTACCGACTAGCGGGGTTTACGAGCAGCACTTC
CDR3: CASSLPTSGVYEQHF

size: many
J: TRBJ1-1
V: TRBV30
D: TRBD1
DNA: TGTGCCTGGACAAATACGGGACAGGGCAGCACTGAAGCTTTCTTT
CDR3: CAWTNTGQGSTEAFF

size: many
J: TRBJ1-2
V: TRBV12-3/TRBV12-4
D: TRBD1
DNA: TGTGCCAGCACCTTAGGGGGCCTAGGCTATGGCTACACCTTC
CDR3: CASTLGGLGYGYTF

size: many
J: TRBJ2-7
V: TRBV29-1
D: -
DNA: TGCAGCGTTGAAGTGTACAGGGAAGGGGAGCAGTACTTC
CDR3: CSVEVYREGEQYF

size: many
J: TRBJ2-1
V: TRBV5-6
D: TRBD2
DNA: TGTGCCAGCACATTAGGGCTAGCGGGGGGCTATGAGCAGTTCTTC
CDR3: CASTLGLAGGYEQFF

size: once
J: TRBJ2-5
V: TRBV5-1
D: -
DNA: TGCGCCAGCAGCCAGGGACCGACACAAGAGACCCAGTACTTC
CDR3: CASSQGPTQETQYF

size: many
J: TRBJ2-5
V: TRBV23-1
D: -
DNA: TGCGCCAGCAGTCGTGAGACCCAGTACTTC
CDR3: CASSRETQYF

size: many
J: TRBJ1-1
V: TRBV21-1
D: -
DNA: TGTGCCAGCAGTCCCCCCGGGTGCACTGAAGCTTTCTTT
CDR3: CASSPPGCTEAFF

size: many
J: TRBJ2-5
V: TRBV5-1
D: TRBD1
DNA: TGCGCCAGCAGCTTCGGGACAGTCCAAGAGACCCAGTACTTC
CDR3: CASSFGTVQETQYF

size: many
J: TRBJ2-1
V: TRBV29-1
D: -
DNA: TGCAGCGTAGCGGGGACAGGATACAATGAGCAGTTCTTC
CDR3: CSVAGTGYNEQFF

size: many
J: TRBJ1-1
V: TRBV5-1
D: -
DNA: TGCGCCAGCAGCCCTAGGGGGGTTTGGAGCATGAACACTGAAGCTTTCTTT
CDR3: CASSPRGVWSMNTEAFF

size: many
J: TRBJ1-1
V: TRBV9
D: TRBD1
DNA: TGTGCCAGCAGCGCCAGGGGGCCAAACACTGAAGCTTTCTTT
CDR3: CASSARGPNTEAFF

size: -
J: TRBJ1-2
V: TRBV19
D: -
DNA: TGTGCCAGTAGTCCCCCGGGCGGGATCTATGGCTACACCTTC
CDR3: CASSPPGGIYGYTF

size: many
J: TRBJ2-2
V: TRBV7-8
D: TRBD1
DNA: TGTGCCAGCAGCTTATCCGGGACAGTCTTAACCGGGGAGCTGTTTTTT
CDR3: CASSLSGTVLTGELFF

size: many
J: TRBJ2-7
V: TRBV6-5
D: -
DNA: TGTGCCTCGCGGGCGCTCTACGAGCAGTACTTC
CDR3: CASRALYEQYF

size: many
J: TRBJ2-7
V: TRBV20-1
D: TRBD2
DNA: TGCAGTGCTCCAACTAGCGGGAGGTTCTCCTACGAGCAGTACTTC
CDR3: CSAPTSGRFSYEQYF

size: many
J: TRBJ1-2
V: TRBV29-1
D: TRBD1
DNA: TGCAGCGTTGCAGGGGGCGCCTATGGCTACACCTTC
CDR3: CSVAGGAYGYTF

size: many
J: TRBJ1-1
V: TRBV19
D: TRBD1
DNA: TGTGCCAGTAGTATGCGGACAGGGGACACTGAAGCTTTCTTT
CDR3: CASSMRTGDTEAFF

size: -
J: TRBJ1-1
V: TRBV5-1
D: TRBD1
DNA: TGCGCCAGCAGCTTCCAGGGGGCCACTGAAGCTTTCTTT
CDR3: CASSFQGATEAFF

size: many
J: TRBJ2-1
V: TRBV12-3/TRBV12-4
D: TRBD1
DNA: TGTGCCAGCAGGGGCGACAGGGTGGATGAGCAGTTCTTC
CDR3: CASRGDRVDEQFF

size: few
J: TRBJ2-7
V: TRBV7-6
D: -
DNA: TGTGCCAGCAGCGGAGAGGGCGAAACCGAGCAGTACTTC
CDR3: CASSGEGETEQYF

size: many
J: TRBJ1-1
V: TRBV29-1
D: -
DNA: TGCAGCGTTGACAGCACCATGAACACTGAAGCTTTCTTT
CDR3: CSVDSTMNTEAFF

size: -
J: TRBJ2-1
V: TRBV3-1
D: -
DNA: TGTGCCAGCAGCCAAGATGTGGGGTCCTACAATGAGCAGTTCTTC
CDR3: CASSQDVGSYNEQFF

size: many
J: TRBJ2-5
V: TRBV20-1
D: TRBD2
DNA: TGCAGTGCTAGAGGAGGACCCAGCGGGGGAGAGACCCAGTACTTC
CDR3: CSARGGPSGGETQYF

size: many
J: TRBJ1-2
V: TRBV6-1
D: -
DNA: TGTGCCAGCGAAGACGGACGACTCTGTGGCTACACCTTC
CDR3: CASEDGRLCGYTF

size: few
J: TRBJ1-2
V: TRBV29-1
D: -
DNA: TGCAGCGTTGAATTGGGTCAGGGGCTTACTCTCGATGGCTACACCTTC
CDR3: CSVELGQGLTLDGYTF

size: many
J: TRBJ2-3
V: TRBV27
D: -
DNA: TGTGCCAGCAGTTCCCCGGCCACAGATACGCAGTATTTT
CDR3: CASSSPATDTQYF

size: many
J: TRBJ2-1
V: TRBV7-9
D: TRBD2
DNA: TGTGCCAGCAAAAGGGCTAGCGGGAACAATGAGCAGTTCTTC
CDR3: CASKRASGNNEQFF

size: many
J: TRBJ1-3
V: TRBV7-2
D: -
DNA: TGTGCCAGCAGCTGGTTAACAGGGAGAGACACCATATATTTT
CDR3: CASSWLTGRDTIYF

size: few
J: TRBJ2-1
V: TRBV6-1
D: TRBD2
DNA: TGTGCCAGCAGAGTCCTCCTAGCGGGGGGGCTCAATGAGCAGTTCTTC
CDR3: CASRVLLAGGLNEQFF

size: many
J: TRBJ1-1
V: TRBV5-6
D: TRBD1
DNA: TGTGCCAGCACCGGAGGAGGGGGCATGACTTTCTTT
CDR3: CASTGGGGMTFF

size: many
J: TRBJ2-5
V: TRBV7-2
D: TRBD2
DNA: TGTGCCAGCAGCTTAGGAGGGGCTAGCGGTAAAGAGACCCAGTACTTC
CDR3: CASSLGGASGKETQYF

size: many
J: TRBJ1-5
V: TRBV3-1
D: TRBD1
DNA: TGTGCCAGCAGCCCCGGGGCCACGGCTACAGGGGGCGATCAGCCCCAGCATTTT
CDR3: CASSPGATATGGDQPQHF

size: -
J: TRBJ1-3
V: TRBV5-4
D: -
DNA: TGTGCCAGCAGCGGGTTGTCGGGAAACACCATATATTTT
CDR3: CASSGLSGNTIYF